Listed here are 23 T cell receptor beta chains from one sample, sequenced in a study of cytomegalovirus exposure and HLA in healthy donors. This PCR relied on a set of 60 Vbeta primers and 13 Jbeta primers. Assay: immunoSEQ multiplex PCR; the TCRdb copy retains only in-frame clones and omits some. Of 150,000 to 180,000 clones in the sample, roughly 74% are singletons; the top ten hold over 2.5%. The sequencing sample was made of PBMCs. These TCRs come from a man aged 18 to 30 in good health and CMV-seronegative.

The chain employs TRBV7-2 and TRBJ2-7, with 12 bases that match TRBD1. In germline, CDR1 is SGHTA, CDR2 FQGNSA. This CDR3 region has 16 residues. Trimming took 6 bases from V and 12 from J; bases not matched to a gene: 18. The CDR3 sequence: CASSFGLGDRGQRRYF. The CDR3, as DNA: TGTGCCAGCAGTTTTGGCCTGGGGGACAGGGGGCAAAGAAGGTACTTC.

The chain employs TRBV6-5 and TRBJ2-3, with 9 bases identical to TRBD2. This CDR3 has 13 residues. The J segment lost 4 bases and the V segment lost 7 bases, leaving 3 bases of the junction unmatched. The germline V gene encodes CDR1 MNHEY and CDR2 SVGAGI. CDR3 protein: CASTGLAPDTQYF. In nucleotides, the CDR3 is TGTGCCAGCACGGGACTAGCCCCAGATACGCAGTATTTT.

The J gene is TRBJ2-7, the V gene TRBV4-2; 11 positions agree with TRBD1. V was pared by 3 bases and J by 3 bases, with 7 bases of the junction left unmatched. Germline V gene data show CDR1 as LGHNA and CDR2 as YNFKEQ. This CDR3 spans 16 amino acids. The CDR3 DNA reads TGTGCCAGCAGCCACCTAGGGACAGGGGGTAACTACGAGCAGTACTTC. Its protein is CASSHLGTGGNYEQYF.

This chain's CDR3 is CASSPLAGGNAQYF. CDR3 nucleotides: TGTGCCAGCAGCCCACTAGCGGGGGGGAACGCGCAGTATTTT. The chain uses TRBV27 and TRBJ2-3, with 13 bases identical to TRBD2. V dropped 6 bases and J dropped 10; count of bases not matched to a gene: 7. The CDR3 is made up of 14 amino acids. Germline V lookup: CDR1 MNHEY, CDR2 SMNVEV (reference sequence).

The chain has TRBV30 and TRBJ2-1; D uncertain. The germline CDR1 and CDR2 sequences are GTSNPN and SVGIG (reference sequence). This CDR3 is built from 14 residues. Trimming left V 2 bases short and J 3 bases short, with 11 bases between. Here the CDR3 reads CAWSPYSLYNEQFF. The CDR3 DNA reads TGTGCCTGGAGTCCATACTCCCTCTACAATGAGCAGTTCTTC.

The rearrangement joins TRBV4-1 to TRBJ1-3; D possibly corresponds to TRBD1 (5 bases). This CDR3 has 15 amino acids. V was shortened by 4 bases and J by 0 bases, with 10 bases between the two germline ends. Germline assignment: CDR1 MGHRA and CDR2 YSYEKL. In nucleotides, the CDR3 is TGCGCCAGCAGCCGCCGGCAGGGCTCTGGAAACACCATATATTTT. Encoded protein: CASSRRQGSGNTIYF.

The V gene is TRBV2, the J gene TRBJ1-2; 9 bases agree with TRBD1. V lost 6 bases and J lost 8; bases outside the gene matches: 13. This CDR3 has 15 residues. Looked up from germline, CDR1 is SNHLY and CDR2 is FYNNEI. The CDR3 protein is CASRGGQGRPGGYTF. The DNA of the CDR3 is TGTGCCAGCAGAGGAGGACAGGGGCGTCCGGGAGGCTACACCTTC.

The genes are TRBV21-1 and TRBJ2-1; the table's D call, TRBD2, has no DNA check behind it. TRBV21-1 is designated a pseudogene. The CDR3 loop spans 20 amino acids. In DNA form, the CDR3 reads TGTGCCAGCAGCTTAAGACCGGGACTAGCGGGGGTAATCTCCTACAATGAGCAGTTCTTC. Its protein is CASSLRPGLAGVISYNEQFF.

The V gene is TRBV19, the J gene TRBJ2-7, with D possibly being TRBD1 (6 bases). Germline CDR1 is LNHDA and CDR2 is SQIVND (reference sequence). This CDR3 is built from 13 residues. The V gene lost 5 bases and the J gene lost 3 bases, with 11 bases spanning the gap. In DNA, the CDR3 is TGTGCCAGTAGTCCCCAACAGGGCTACGAGCAGTACTTC. Protein sequence: CASSPQQGYEQYF.

This sequence joins TRBV5-6 and TRBJ1-2; 7 nucleotides agree with TRBD1. Germline trimming cut 0 bases from V and 4 bases from J; bases unmatched to any gene: 3. Germline V gene lookup returns CDR1 SGHDT and CDR2 YYEEEE. This CDR3 comprises 14 residues. CDR3 loop: CASSLGQGIYGYTF. DNA for the CDR3: TGTGCCAGCAGCTTGGGACAGGGTATCTATGGCTACACCTTC.

This clone was seen only a few times. This chain links TRBV5-1 with TRBJ2-7; 8 bases match TRBD1. The CDR3 loop spans 14 amino acids. Trimming cost V 0 bases and J 5 bases; bases outside gene matches: 4. CDR1 is SGHRS and CDR2 is YFSETQ in the germline V gene. CDR3 loop: CASSLGATGDEQYV. As DNA, the CDR3 is TGCGCCAGCAGCTTGGGGGCGACAGGGGACGAGCAGTACGTC.

This chain uses TRBV5-4 with TRBJ1-4, with no clear D. There are 15 residues in the CDR3. CDR1 SGHNT and CDR2 YYREEE come from the germline V gene (reference sequence). The V gene lost 2 bases and the J gene lost 6 bases, with 14 bases spanning the gap. CDR3 loop: CASSFRAGSDEKLFF. As DNA, the CDR3 is TGTGCCAGCAGCTTTCGGGCAGGTAGCGATGAAAAACTGTTTTTT. Looking up the rest from reference TRBV5-4 and TRBJ1-4 gives the full variable domain: ETGVTQSPTHLIKTRGQQVTLRCSSQSGHNTVSWYQQALGQGPQFIFQYYREEENGRGNFPPRFSGLQFPNYSSELNVNALELDDSALYLCASSFRAGSDEKLFFGSGTQLSVL.

The CDR3, as DNA: TGCAGTGCAAAGGGGGGGAGGGCAGATACGCAGTATTTT. It is translated as CSAKGGRADTQYF. V and J are TRBV29-1 and TRBJ2-3, with D maybe TRBD2 (7 bases). CDR1 is SQVTM and CDR2 is ANQGSEA in the germline V gene. This CDR3 has 13 amino acids.

V usage is TRBV10-2 and J usage is TRBJ1-4; D unresolved. V was clipped by 4 bases and J by 0 bases, with 6 bases between them. The V gene's germline CDR1 is WSHSY and CDR2 SAAADI. This CDR3 comprises 14 residues. The CDR3 DNA reads as TGCGCCAGCAGTGGGGCAGCAACTAATGAAAAACTGTTTTTT. This codes for CASSGAATNEKLFF.

This clone was detected a few times. The gene calls are TRBV7-2 and TRBJ1-2; 9 bases are shared with TRBD1. Germline V CDR1 and CDR2: SGHTA, FQGNSA. The CDR3 sequence is 18 residues long. The junction had 13 bases not matched to a gene; V was cut back by 3 bases and J by 2 bases. CDR3 nucleotide sequence: TGTGCCAGCAGCTTCTCACCCGGGACAGGGTTGTTGAACTATGGCTACACCTTC. It translates to CASSFSPGTGLLNYGYTF.

This clone has just a few counts. V is TRBV4-2 and J is TRBJ2-5; a weak D match, TRBD1 (5 bases). Between the trimmed V and J ends, which lost 3 bases and 5 bases, there was a span of 13 bases. CDR1 is LGHNA, CDR2 YNFKEQ, per germline. The CDR3 sequence is 14 residues long. CDR3 nucleotide sequence: TGTGCCAGCAGCCACATAGGGGTTACCGAGACCCAGTACTTC. This gives the protein CASSHIGVTETQYF.

The genes are TRBV6-1 and TRBJ1-6; the D is unclear. V lost 7 bases and J lost 4, with 11 bases in between. This CDR3 comprises 14 residues. Germline V gives CDR1 MNHNS, CDR2 SASEGT. In DNA, the CDR3 is TGTGCCAGCACGGAATCGGGTTATAATTCACCCCTCCACTTT. Translated, it gives CASTESGYNSPLHF.

CDR3 nucleotides: TGTGCCAGCAGATCGCGGAACTCCTACGAGCAGTACGTC. Amino acid sequence: CASRSRNSYEQYV. The rearrangement links TRBV2 to TRBJ2-7; no firm D call. This CDR3 comprises 13 residues. Trimming took 6 bases from V and 0 from J, leaving 9 bases between them. The germline V gene encodes CDR1 SNHLY and CDR2 FYNNEI.

The rearrangement links TRBV7-9 to TRBJ2-7, with no clear D. The CDR3 consists of 15 residues. Germline CDR1 and CDR2: SEHNR and FQNEAQ (reference sequence). The ends were cut back, 5 bases at V and 6 bases at J, with 20 bases in the middle. CDR3 loop: CASSPARPVVAEQYV. CDR3 coding DNA: TGTGCCAGCAGCCCAGCGCGCCCTGTCGTGGCCGAGCAGTACGTC.

The chain employs TRBV27 and TRBJ2-7, with TRBD1 as a possible D gene (5 bases). Trimming shortened V by 5 bases and J by 7 bases, and 21 bases separated the two germline ends. CDR1 is MNHEY, CDR2 SMNVEV, per germline (reference sequence). This CDR3 is built from 15 residues. In DNA, the CDR3 is TGTGCCAGCAGTGGGGCATGGGAAACTTTTGGAGAGCAGTACTTC. As protein: CASSGAWETFGEQYF.

The CDR3 reads CASSEGDFYEQYV. In DNA form, the CDR3 reads TGTGCCAGCAGCGAGGGTGATTTCTACGAGCAGTACGTC. The rearrangement joins TRBV7-9 to TRBJ2-7; TRBD2 is a possible D gene (5 bases). This CDR3 has 13 residues. Germline CDR1 SEHNR, CDR2 FQNEAQ (reference sequence). V was pared by 5 bases and J by 3 bases, with 11 bases between.

The V and J genes are TRBV7-3 and TRBJ1-1; 7 bases match TRBD1. The CDR3 is 15 amino acids. The V gene's germline CDR1 is SGHTA and CDR2 FQGTGA. Losses at the gene ends were 3 bases for V and 0 bases for J; bases not matched to a gene: 4. The CDR3 sequence is CASSLRGQMNTEAFF. The CDR3 DNA reads as TGTGCCAGCAGCTTGAGGGGACAGATGAACACTGAAGCTTTCTTT. Complete variable domain (other parts from reference TRBV7-3 and TRBJ1-1): GAGVSQTPSNKVTEKGKYVELRCDPISGHTALYWYRQSLGQGPEFLIYFQGTGAADDSGLPNDRFFAVRPEGSVSTLKIQRTERGDSAVYLCASSLRGQMNTEAFFGQGTRLTVV.

The chain joins TRBV2 to TRBJ1-4; D is unclear. Per the germline V gene, CDR1 is SNHLY and CDR2 is FYNNEI. The germline V and J ends were trimmed by 7 bases and 6 bases, with 15 bases remaining between them. The length of the CDR3 is 14 residues. CDR3 nucleotides: TGTGCCAGCACCGGTCCCTTACTTCATGAAAAACTGTTTTTT. Protein product: CASTGPLLHEKLFF.